This TCR beta chain was captured by sequencing in a study of blood T cell repertoires in COVID-19. At the level of the study: Sites in the United States, Italy and Spain provided acute and convalescent COVID-19 samples. T cells, B-cell-depleted T cells, or PBMCs supplied cDNA or gDNA.

Study processing details: Estimates of nucleated cell counts were drawn from the amplification of reference gene primers. TCRdb keeps only in-frame clones here, not all; method: immunoSEQ multiplex PCR. D and trimming come from the DNA, and the V and J calls and clone size come from that table. The table records some 47,000 clones, around 88% of them present only once. This TCR was sampled from a woman aged 55-70 years with acute or convalescent COVID-19. Sequencing used peripheral blood.

This CDR3 is CARGTSTYNEQFF. Written as DNA, the CDR3 is TGTGCCCGAGGGACTAGCACATACAATGAGCAGTTCTTC. The chain recombines TRBV30 with TRBJ2-1, with 9 bases lining up with TRBD2. Germline V gene sequence: CDR1 GTSNPN, CDR2 SVGIG (reference sequence). CDR3 length: 13 amino acids. V trimming: 8 bases; J trimming: 4 bases; junction bases outside the gene matches: 6.